This T cell receptor beta chain was obtained from a study of a mutant IDH1 vaccine in newly diagnosed glioma (dated by TCRdb to the early 2020s). Turning to the overall study: Of the roughly 30 treated patients, around 62% were male and approximately 40% were female, and the mean age was approximately 37 years. Before enrollment, patients had received standard therapy of radiotherapy alone, temozolomide alone, or radiochemotherapy with temozolomide; most received the combination. Peripheral blood was collected at six visits: V03 (baseline), V05, V07, V10, V12 and V13. For exploratory analyses, some 24 treated patients had longitudinal TCRB deep sequencing done wherever samples were available. Broad study findings and their caveats: Selection of PBMC samples for TCRB deep sequencing was based on availability. Pseudoprogression appeared unrelated to alterations in the top peripheral T cell clonotypes detected by TCRB sequencing. The authors noted that analyses of patient blood samples could not be reproduced because of sample limitations. Immune responses induced by the vaccine were seen in over 90% of patients across multiple MHC alleles.

The library was prepared using the immunoSEQ multiplex PCR assay. Rearranged TCR beta chain sequences were amplified using the hsTCRB Kit according to the manufacturer's protocol. TCRB libraries were sequenced on an Illumina MiSeq. As for the original processing: The proprietary platform of the kit vendor was used for demultiplexing, trimming and gene mapping. Imported from immuneACCESS, the table was reduced by TCRdb to in-frame sequences with V and J called. These copies leave out some clones; in studies compared against another copy, an unresolved V gene accounts for under half, and the cause of the remainder is not known. Clone size and the V and J calls come from that table; the DNA yielded D and trimming. The sample table contains around 50,000 clones; only one count was recorded for just over 85% of them. The ten largest account for about 2.5% of the sample. This clone was recorded only once. No cognate antigen has been identified for it. No per-base quality is available; no much larger clone lies one base away.

Trimming removed 2 bases from V and 4 bases from J, leaving 9 bases between the germline ends. Looking up the germline V gene yields CDR1 MNHNS and CDR2 SASEGT. From the cysteine up to the phenylalanine, the CDR3 has a length of 13 residues. The CDR3 DNA has 39 bases and is translated from base 1. This specimen's time point label, interpreted: baseline, week 1 (first vaccination visit). Sample treatment or condition, as interpreted from the label and publication: pre-vaccination baseline after standard-of-care therapy. Donors had newly diagnosed WHO grade 3 or 4 IDH1-mutant astrocytomas with loss of nuclear ATRX. The samples were drawn from NOA16, a multicentre, single-arm, open-label phase I trial in Germany that tested a mutant IDH1 peptide vaccine in humans for the first time. Visit V03 blood draws served as the baseline sample for immunogenicity testing. Genomic DNA for TCRB sequencing was isolated from EDTA blood with the DNeasy Blood and Tissue Kit.

The starting material was PBMCs, obtained from a glioma patient treated with radiotherapy, temozolomide or both. The V and J genes are TRBV6-1 and TRBJ2-7; a tentative D call is TRBD2 (5 bases match). The sequence was collected from a man between 35 and 55 years old with glioma. The CDR3 protein: CASSEIRGYEQYF. The nucleotide sequence is given as TGTGCCAGCAGTGAAATCCGAGGGTACGAGCAGTACTTC.